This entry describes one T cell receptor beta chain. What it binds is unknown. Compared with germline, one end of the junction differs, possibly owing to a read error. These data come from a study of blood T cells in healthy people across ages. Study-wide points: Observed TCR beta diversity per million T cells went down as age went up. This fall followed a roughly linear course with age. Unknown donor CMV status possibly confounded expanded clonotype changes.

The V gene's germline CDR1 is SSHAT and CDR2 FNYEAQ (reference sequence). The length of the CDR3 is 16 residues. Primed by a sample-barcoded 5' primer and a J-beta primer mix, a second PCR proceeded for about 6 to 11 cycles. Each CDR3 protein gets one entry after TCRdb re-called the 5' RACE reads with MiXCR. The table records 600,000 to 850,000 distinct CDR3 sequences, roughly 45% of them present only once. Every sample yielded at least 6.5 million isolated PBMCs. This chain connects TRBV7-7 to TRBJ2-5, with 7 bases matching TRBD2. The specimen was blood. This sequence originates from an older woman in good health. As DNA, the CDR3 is TGTGCTAGCAGCTTAGGGCCAGCGGGGATCCGAGAGACCCAGTACTTC. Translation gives CASSLGPAGIRETQYF.